This T cell receptor (beta chain) was obtained from a study of blood T cell repertoires in COVID-19. The overall study: Sites in the United States, Italy and Spain provided acute and convalescent COVID-19 samples. PBMCs, B-cell-depleted T cells, or T cells were the source of the cDNA or gDNA that made up the material.

This clone has a handful of counts. Under the authors' procedure: How many nucleated cells were present was estimated from reference gene primer amplification. Clones were read by immunoSEQ multiplex PCR, and TCRdb kept only the in-frame ones, dropping some. V and J calls and clone size are those listed in that table; D and trimming were worked out from the DNA. The sample has 250,000 to 300,000 clones, around 85% seen once. This CDR3 region has 11 residues. The germline V gene encodes CDR1 DFQATT and CDR2 SNEGSKA (reference sequence). Trimming took 3 bases from V and 10 from J; bases not matched to a gene: 1.

The chain links TRBV20-1 to TRBJ2-3, with TRBD1 matching over 10 bases. The material sequenced was peripheral blood. The origin of this receptor is a woman in her sixties or seventies with acute or convalescent COVID-19. The CDR3 reads CSASDRGPQYF. The CDR3 DNA follows: TGCAGTGCTAGTGACAGGGGGCCGCAGTATTTT.